These 2 T cell receptor beta chains originate from one sample sequenced in a study of sequential checkpoint blockade in melanoma. The method was immunoSEQ multiplex PCR; TCRdb's version includes in-frame clones alone and lacks a portion of them. The data contain 10,000 to 15,000 clones, approximately 60% of them singletons. The treatment was: randomized to nivolumab then ipilimumab (arm A) or the reverse (arm B). This sample comprised CD8+ T cells sorted from blood (inferred from file names), obtained from a patient given nivolumab and ipilimumab in sequence. All receptors derive from a human donor with melanoma.

This chain joins TRBV5-1 and TRBJ1-5; D not certain. This CDR3 has 13 residues. V was pared by 1 base and J by 5 bases, with 7 bases between. Germline CDR1 reads SGHRS; CDR2 reads YFSETQ. The CDR3 reads CASSLFVDQPQHF. DNA for the CDR3: TGCGCCAGCAGCTTGTTTGTAGATCAGCCCCAGCATTTT.

The chain recombines TRBV9 with TRBJ1-5; D is unresolved. This CDR3 has 14 amino acids. CDR1 and CDR2 (germline): SGDLS, YYNGEE. V was pared by 4 bases and J by 6 bases, with 14 bases between. The CDR3 loop reads CASSPWGEGQPQHF. DNA of the CDR3: TGTGCCAGCAGCCCTTGGGGAGAGGGTCAGCCCCAGCATTTT.